These 5 T cell receptor beta chains originate from one sample sequenced in a study of human T cells and chemical hapten exposure. The time point here: pre-sensitization, week 0. Treatment given: therapeutic diphenylcyclopropenone sensitization with weekly scalp DPC. MiXCR, applied by TCRdb to the RACE reads, yields one record per CDR3 protein. Of tens of thousands of distinct CDR3 sequences in the sample, approximately 9.9% are singletons; the top ten hold roughly 5%. The specimen was whole blood, collected in connection with sensitization to the hapten diphenylcyclopropenone (DPC). Every receptor here comes from a woman aged 45 to 65 with alopecia areata. Some clones in this sample may be carry-over from other donors' samples.

This clonotype was counted many times. The V call is TRBV28, the J call TRBJ2-7; TRBD1 matches 7 bases. The CDR3 runs 16 residues. Trimming removed 6 bases from V and 0 bases from J; junction bases left unmatched: 11. Germline assignment: CDR1 MDHEN and CDR2 SYDVKM. The CDR3 nucleotides are TGTGCCAGCAGCCTACATACAGGGGACAGCTCCTACGAGCAGTACTTC. Translated: CASSLHTGDSSYEQYF.

This clonotype came up many times. V usage is TRBV11-2 and J usage is TRBJ2-1, with 8 nucleotides matching TRBD2. CDR1 is SGHAT, CDR2 FQNNGV, per germline. The trim removed 5 bases at V and 5 bases at J, leaving 14 bases unmatched. The CDR3 runs to 17 residues. Written as DNA, the CDR3 is TGTGCCAGCAGCCCCTGGAGCGCGGGAGGTCTAGACAATGAGCAGTTCTTC. Translated: CASSPWSAGGLDNEQFF.

V is TRBV10-3 and J is TRBJ1-1; D gene unclear. V gave up 6 bases and J gave up 4 bases, with 15 bases separating them. The CDR3 length is 14 residues. Germline CDR1 is ENHRY and CDR2 is SYGVKD. As DNA, the CDR3 is TGTGCCATCAGGATTGAGGCCACGCGCACTGAAGCTTTCTTT. It yields the protein CAIRIEATRTEAFF.

Concerning this clonotype: A clone one base away is much larger, so this may be a read error. The chain carries TRBV10-3 and TRBJ2-1, with 8 positions matching TRBD2. The CDR3 spans 14 residues. The junction had 4 bases not matched to a gene; V was cut back by 5 bases and J by 4 bases. CDR1 and CDR2 from the germline V gene are ENHRY and SYGVKD. The CDR3 coding sequence is TGTGCCATCAGTCCGAAGCGGGGGTACAATGAGCAGTTCTTC. This translates into CAISPKRGYNEQFF.

A few counts support this clonotype. The rearrangement links TRBV12-3 or TRBV12-4 to TRBJ2-6; D unresolved. The germline V and J ends were trimmed by 5 bases and 0 bases, with 2 bases remaining between them. This CDR3 is 13 amino acids long. CDR3 bases: TGTGCCAGCAGTGCCTCTGGGGCCAACGTCCTGACTTTC. Translated: CASSASGANVLTF.